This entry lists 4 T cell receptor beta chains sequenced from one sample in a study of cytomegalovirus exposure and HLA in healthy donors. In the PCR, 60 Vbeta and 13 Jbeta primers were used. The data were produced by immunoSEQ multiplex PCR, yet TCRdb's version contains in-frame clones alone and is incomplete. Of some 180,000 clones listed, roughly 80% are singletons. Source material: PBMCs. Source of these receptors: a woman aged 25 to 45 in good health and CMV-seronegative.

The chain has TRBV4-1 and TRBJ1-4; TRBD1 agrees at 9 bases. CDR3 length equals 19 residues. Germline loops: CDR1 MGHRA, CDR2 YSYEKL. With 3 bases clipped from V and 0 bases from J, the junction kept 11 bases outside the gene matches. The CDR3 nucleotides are TGCGCCAGCAGCCATGGGACAGGGAGTAAGAGTGCAACTAATGAAAAACTGTTTTTT. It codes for CASSHGTGSKSATNEKLFF.

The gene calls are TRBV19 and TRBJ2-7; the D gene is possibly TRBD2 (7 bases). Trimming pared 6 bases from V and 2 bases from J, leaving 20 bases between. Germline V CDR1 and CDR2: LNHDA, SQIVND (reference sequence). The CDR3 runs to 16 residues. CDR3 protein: CASRQRFGGLAYEQYF. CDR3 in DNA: TGTGCCAGTAGGCAACGATTCGGGGGGCTGGCCTACGAGCAGTACTTC.

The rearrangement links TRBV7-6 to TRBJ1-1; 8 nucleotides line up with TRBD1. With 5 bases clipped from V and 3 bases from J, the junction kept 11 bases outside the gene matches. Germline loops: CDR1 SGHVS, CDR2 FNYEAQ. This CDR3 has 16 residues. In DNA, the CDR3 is TGTGCCAGCAGCCCCGGACAGGGACTTTCCTACACTGAAGCTTTCTTT. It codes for CASSPGQGLSYTEAFF.

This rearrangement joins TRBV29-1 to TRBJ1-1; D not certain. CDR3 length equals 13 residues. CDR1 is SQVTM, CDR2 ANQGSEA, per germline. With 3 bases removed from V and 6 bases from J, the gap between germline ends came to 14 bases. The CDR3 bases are TGCAGCGTTGATCCATATGGTTCGGCTGAAGCTTTCTTT. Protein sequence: CSVDPYGSAEAFF.